What follows is one TCR beta chain and its context. Antigen unknown. V shed 4 bases and J shed 4 bases, with 19 bases lying between them. In germline, CDR1 is SNHLY, CDR2 FYNNEI. The CDR3 spans 16 residues. Healthy bone marrow donors made up the cohort. Primers included in the PCR were 60 Vbeta and 13 Jbeta primers. Sequenced by immunoSEQ multiplex PCR; TCRdb stores in-frame clones only, minus some. The table has approximately 170,000 clones, more than 60% seen once; the top ten hold less than 5%. This specimen comes from a study of cytomegalovirus exposure and HLA in healthy donors. Study-wide context: About 80 million unique TCRs, all from HLA-typed donors, were included in an early release of the data. Study-wide points: There were some V segments, including TRBV6-2 and TRBV6-3, excluded as indistinguishable.

The chain recombines TRBV2 with TRBJ1-2; D is possibly TRBD1 (5 bases). The sample was PBMCs. The receptor was derived from a male donor in good health and CMV-seronegative. The chain's CDR3 is CASSGSGSTISYGYTF. The DNA for the CDR3 is TGTGCCAGCAGTGGGTCAGGGTCTACCATTAGCTATGGCTACACCTTC.